These T cell receptor beta chains were read from a single sample in a study of HIV-infected patients and healthy controls. In TCRdb, the 5' RACE reads were re-called with MiXCR into one record per CDR3 protein. Among about 10,000 distinct CDR3 sequences listed, over 9.5% were seen once. The material sequenced was blood, taken before antiretroviral therapy. The receptors were gathered from an adult with HIV infection. Each CDR3 is given without its conserved first and last residue. Part of the rows lack a size; the others show once, few, many or a class for expanded clones.

v_call	j_call	clone_size	cdr3_aa
TRBV19	TRBJ2-1	many	ASSFGLAGSTIEQF
TRBV30	TRBJ2-2	medium-sized	AWGQGAGTGELF
TRBV29-1	TRBJ1-2	many	TTRQGDYGYT
TRBV28	TRBJ2-7	many	ASSLAVSYEQY
TRBV6-2/TRBV6-3	TRBJ2-1	many	ASSPSMGNEQF
TRBV3-1	TRBJ1-2	many	ASSQDVGSYGYT
TRBV6-2/TRBV6-3	TRBJ2-1	many	ASSPFRGLADNEQF
TRBV7-2	TRBJ1-2	many	ASRLFQGGNYGYT
TRBV6-6	TRBJ2-2	many	ASSRSYTGELF
TRBV3-1	TRBJ2-7	-	ASTTSRGREQY
TRBV7-8	TRBJ2-3	many	ASSPLWTGSVTDTQY
TRBV28	TRBJ1-5	many	ASSPGITSNQPQH
TRBV29-1	TRBJ2-1	-	SVRGGTSTGEQF
TRBV7-3	TRBJ2-4	many	ASSLHPGQGATKNIQY
TRBV6-5	TRBJ2-2	many	ATQKAGRGTGELF
TRBV5-4	TRBJ2-1	-	ASSSGLAAYEQF
TRBV4-3	TRBJ2-7	many	ASSQTLAGGLPYEQY
TRBV24-1	TRBJ2-1	-	ATSDRGGLSYNEQF
TRBV20-1	TRBJ1-2	many	SAKKDRGVYGYT
TRBV6-6	TRBJ1-3	medium-sized	ASSFMGSGNTIY
TRBV20-1	TRBJ2-1	-	SAREIQRHYNEQF
TRBV4-1	TRBJ1-1	many	ASSQGYLTGINTEAF
TRBV29-1	TRBJ1-2	few	SVVGPGDYGYT
TRBV9	TRBJ1-3	many	ASSRTGGNTIY
TRBV4-1	TRBJ2-1	-	ASSSPSGKGDEQF
TRBV7-9	TRBJ1-5	many	ASSFGQGPNQPQH
TRBV6-2/TRBV6-3	TRBJ2-1	many	ASSRTSGTYNEQF
TRBV20-1	TRBJ2-7	many	SARRLAEEQY
TRBV10-3	TRBJ1-2	-	AISERDRAFNGYT
TRBV30	TRBJ2-6	medium-sized	ACHPTSGANVLT
TRBV6-6	TRBJ1-5	many	ASSTTLGAGQPQH
TRBV10-3	TRBJ2-1	-	AIRGTSQSSYNEQF
TRBV7-2	TRBJ2-1	many	ASSLGGRVYNEQF
TRBV28	TRBJ2-6	many	ASSLSSGQFPGANVLT
TRBV6-5	TRBJ2-5	many	ASSFRTGGIETQY
TRBV6-1	TRBJ1-1	many	ASRETGPNTEAF
TRBV7-9	TRBJ1-1	-	ASRQKGQPNTEAF
TRBV24-1	TRBJ1-2	many	ATSEGQGLGYT
TRBV7-8	TRBJ1-4	many	ASSPGSGGLNEKLF